The 20 T cell receptor beta chains listed next were all sequenced from one sample in a study of cytomegalovirus exposure and HLA in healthy donors. Amplification used 60 Vbeta primers and 13 Jbeta primers. The repertoire was sequenced with immunoSEQ multiplex PCR; TCRdb's copy has only in-frame clones and lacks some. The sample carries about 250,000 clones, about three quarters recorded once. Sample: PBMCs. The receptors were sampled from a boy aged 5-17 years in good health and CMV-seronegative.

J is TRBJ1-1 and V is TRBV16, with TRBD1 matching 8 bases. There are 13 residues in the CDR3. The germline gives CDR1 KGHSY, CDR2 FQNENV. J lost 6 bases, V lost 2 bases, and 2 bases had no gene match. CDR3 residues: CASSQDRGSEAFF. CDR3 nucleotides: TGTGCCAGCAGCCAAGACAGGGGTTCTGAAGCTTTCTTT.

Concerning this clone: The junction departs from the called germline gene at one end, perhaps through a read error. The rearrangement joins TRBV7-9 to TRBJ2-5; possible D gene TRBD2, 5 bases. Germline V gives CDR1 SEHNR, CDR2 FQNEAQ (reference sequence). The CDR3 loop spans 15 amino acids. CDR3 sequence: CSSSPPGTLGETQYF. The CDR3 DNA reads TGTTCCAGCAGCCCGCCGGGAACCCTGGGGGAGACCCAGTACTTC. Looking up the rest from reference TRBV7-9 and TRBJ2-5 gives the full variable domain: DTGVSQNPRHKITKRGQNVTFRCDPISEHNRLYWYRQTLGQGPEFLTYFQNEAQLEKSRLLSDRFSAERPKGSFSTLEIQRTEQGDSAMYLCSSSPPGTLGETQYFGPGTRLLVL.

The V call is TRBV6-5, the J call TRBJ2-5, with a tentative D call TRBD2 (7 bases). The CDR3 consists of 15 residues. V gave up 2 bases and J gave up 1 base, with 11 bases separating them. Germline V gene lookup returns CDR1 MNHEY and CDR2 SVGAGI. The CDR3 region is CASSYEGGSQETQYF. CDR3 DNA: TGTGCCAGCAGTTACGAGGGGGGGTCCCAAGAGACCCAGTACTTC.

The chain uses TRBV5-1 and TRBJ2-2, with D hard to call. The CDR3 spans 14 residues. Per the germline V gene, CDR1 is SGHRS and CDR2 is YFSETQ. V was pared by 5 bases and J by 5 bases, with 13 bases between. CDR3 in amino acids: CASRLSYQTGELFF. DNA of the CDR3: TGCGCCAGCAGGCTTAGCTACCAAACCGGGGAGCTGTTTTTT.

The chain carries TRBV5-6 and TRBJ1-4; D is unresolved. Trimming cost V 2 bases and J 5 bases, with 4 bases left between them. The CDR3 is made up of 12 amino acids. Germline V gene lookup returns CDR1 SGHDT and CDR2 YYEEEE. Written as DNA, the CDR3 is TGTGCCAGCAGCTTCATGAATGAAAAACTGTTTTTT. This sequence encodes CASSFMNEKLFF.

This chain joins TRBV11-3 and TRBJ2-7; no definite D call. This CDR3 is built from 13 residues. Trimming left V 1 base short and J 1 base short, with 5 bases between. CDR1 SGHNT and CDR2 YENEEA come from the germline V gene. In DNA, the CDR3 is TGTGCCAGCAGCTTAGGCGCGTCCTACGAGCAGTACTTC. Amino acids: CASSLGASYEQYF.

The V and J genes are TRBV14 and TRBJ2-5; TRBD2 agrees at 13 bases. V lost 0 bases, J lost 2 bases, and 6 bases stayed unmatched. Germline CDR1 is SGHDN and CDR2 is FVKESK. The CDR3 totals 18 residues. The DNA of the CDR3 is TGTGCCAGCAGCCAAGATCGCCGGACTAGCGGGGGACAAGAGACCCAGTACTTC. This codes for CASSQDRRTSGGQETQYF.

The V gene is TRBV5-1, the J gene TRBJ1-1; 9 bases align to TRBD1. The V gene end was trimmed by 2 bases and the J gene end by 4 bases; junction bases not matched to a gene: 6. This CDR3 comprises 15 residues. Germline CDR1 and CDR2: SGHRS and YFSETQ. CDR3 loop: CASSFRDRAFTEAFF. The CDR3 nucleotides read TGCGCCAGCAGCTTTCGGGACAGGGCATTCACTGAAGCTTTCTTT.

A word on this clone: The junction shows a germline mismatch at one end, possibly a read error. The chain combines TRBV7-2 with TRBJ2-5; D call uncertain. Germline V gene lookup returns CDR1 SGHTA and CDR2 FQGNSA. This CDR3 spans 11 amino acids. In DNA, the CDR3 is TGTGCCAGCAGTTTAGGTCATAGCCAGTACTTC. It encodes CASSLGHSQYF.

The chain couples TRBV6-5 to TRBJ2-7; 10 bases map to TRBD1. Germline CDR1 and CDR2: MNHEY and SVGAGI. The CDR3 sequence is 14 residues long. The J segment lost 3 bases and the V segment lost 5 bases, leaving 4 bases of the junction unmatched. Here the CDR3 reads CASSGGDRGYEQYF. CDR3 in DNA: TGTGCCAGCAGTGGGGGGGACAGGGGCTACGAGCAGTACTTC.

The chain uses TRBV30 and TRBJ1-2; tentatively, D is TRBD1 (6 bases). Germline CDR1 GTSNPN, CDR2 SVGIG (reference sequence). Trimming shortened V by 7 bases and J by 1 base, and 13 bases separated the two germline ends. The CDR3 is 13 amino acids. CDR3 DNA sequence: TGTGCCTTGGGGCAGGGGTATAACTATGGCTACACCTTC. It encodes CALGQGYNYGYTF.

This chain links TRBV11-2 with TRBJ2-7, with 7 bases identical to TRBD2. The CDR3 extends over 17 amino acids. Germline loops: CDR1 SGHAT, CDR2 FQNNGV. V lost 2 bases and J lost 4; bases outside the gene matches: 14. CDR3 nucleotides: TGTGCCAGCAGCTTACTCTCTCGGGAGGTGGGTTCATACGAGCAGTACTTC. Its protein is CASSLLSREVGSYEQYF.

The rearrangement links TRBV5-1 to TRBJ1-1; 9 bases match TRBD1. There are 15 residues in the CDR3. V was pared by 0 bases and J by 4 bases, with 4 bases of the junction left unmatched. CDR1 and CDR2 (germline): SGHRS, YFSETQ. CDR3 nucleotides: TGCGCCAGCAGCTTGGAGGGACAGGGTATCACTGAAGCTTTCTTT. This encodes CASSLEGQGITEAFF. Looking up the rest from reference TRBV5-1 and TRBJ1-1 gives the full variable domain: KAGVTQTPRYLIKTRGQQVTLSCSPISGHRSVSWYQQTPGQGLQFLFEYFSETQRNKGNFPGRFSGRQFSNSRSEMNVSTLELGDSALYLCASSLEGQGITEAFFGQGTRLTVV.

The genes are TRBV10-1 and TRBJ1-1; 7 bases line up with TRBD1. V gave up 5 bases and J gave up 3 bases; unmatched junction bases: 9. The germline V gene has CDR1 WNHNN and CDR2 SYGVQD (reference sequence). The CDR3 loop spans 15 amino acids. The CDR3 sequence: CASSSGQAWDTEAFF. CDR3 nucleotides: TGCGCCAGCAGTAGCGGACAGGCGTGGGACACTGAAGCTTTCTTT.

The chain recombines TRBV9 with TRBJ1-1; D unclear. CDR3 length: 16 residues. V was clipped by 3 bases and J by 1 base, with 16 bases between them. From germline, CDR1 is SGDLS and CDR2 YYNGEE. The DNA of the CDR3 is TGTGCCAGCAGCGCAGAAAGGAGGTTATCGAACACTGAAGCTTTCTTT. As protein: CASSAERRLSNTEAFF.

The J gene is TRBJ2-7, the V gene TRBV4-1; D might be TRBD1 (6 bases). CDR3 length: 14 residues. Germline V gene lookup returns CDR1 MGHRA and CDR2 YSYEKL. The V and J ends lost 4 bases and 4 bases respectively, with 14 bases between them. CDR3 nucleotides: TGCGCCAGCAGCCGGCGACAGGAGGATTACGAGCAGTACTTC. Amino acid sequence: CASSRRQEDYEQYF.

The chain has TRBV7-2 and TRBJ2-1, with D maybe TRBD2 (5 bases). There are 14 residues in the CDR3. Trimming took 3 bases from V and 7 from J, leaving 13 bases between them. Germline CDR1 reads SGHTA; CDR2 reads FQGNSA. This CDR3 reads CASSFLGPGNEQFF. Written as DNA, the CDR3 is TGTGCCAGCAGCTTCCTGGGCCCGGGAAATGAGCAGTTCTTC.

This clone was seen a single time. V gene TRBV2 combines with J gene TRBJ2-7; 7 bases map to TRBD1. The V gene end was trimmed by 2 bases and the J gene end by 2 bases; junction bases not matched to a gene: 3. The germline gives CDR1 SNHLY, CDR2 FYNNEI. The CDR3 contains 14 residues. In nucleotides, the CDR3 is TGTGCCAGCAGTGAACAGGGGGAAGCCTACGAGCAGTACTTC. The encoded protein is CASSEQGEAYEQYF. Based on the CDR3 plus reference TRBV2 and TRBJ2-7, the full variable domain is EPEVTQTPSHQVTQMGQEVILRCVPISNHLYFYWYRQILGQKVEFLVSFYNNEISEKSEIFDDQFSVERPDGSNFTLKIRSTKLEDSAMYFCASSEQGEAYEQYFGPGTRLTVT.

This clone was counted a single time. CDR3 protein: CASSGRGTDSGELFF. Written as DNA, the CDR3 is TGCGCCAGCAGCGGGAGAGGGACAGATAGCGGGGAGCTGTTTTTT. This sequence joins TRBV5-1 and TRBJ2-2, with TRBD1 matching over 7 bases. Germline V gene lookup returns CDR1 SGHRS and CDR2 YFSETQ. J was trimmed by 7 bases and V by 4 bases; bases with no gene match: 10. This CDR3 spans 15 amino acids.

This chain joins TRBV5-1 and TRBJ2-5; 14 bases match TRBD2. The V gene end was trimmed by 2 bases and the J gene end by 4 bases; junction bases not matched to a gene: 7. The CDR3 is 17 residues long. Germline V gene sequence: CDR1 SGHRS, CDR2 YFSETQ. The CDR3: CASSFGLAGGGGETQYF. In DNA, the CDR3 is TGCGCCAGCAGCTTTGGACTAGCGGGGGGCGGGGGAGAGACCCAGTACTTC.